The TCR beta chain described here comes from a study of T cell repertoires in aging, cancer and after chemotherapy. Amplification of TCR beta used genomic DNA extracted from peripheral blood. Only a few counts were recorded for this clonotype. A mixed TRB-A/B primer pool amplified rearranged TRB by multiplex touch-down PCR. TCRdb reanalysed the multiplex PCR reads using MiXCR and keeps one entry per CDR3 protein. The repertoire has roughly 760 distinct CDR3 sequences, about 31% of them found once; the top ten carry over 9.5%. This sequence was found in a human donor with a solid tumor. The sample consisted of blood.

The CDR3 nucleotides read TGTGCCAGCAGTTTGATTTATGGGGTGAGCAATCAGCCCCAGCATTTT. It specifies CASSLIYGVSNQPQHF. The chain recombines TRBV28 with TRBJ1-5, with unresolved D. V lost 3 bases to trimming and J lost 1 base, with 13 bases between them. The CDR3 consists of 16 residues. CDR1 is MDHEN, CDR2 SYDVKM, per germline.